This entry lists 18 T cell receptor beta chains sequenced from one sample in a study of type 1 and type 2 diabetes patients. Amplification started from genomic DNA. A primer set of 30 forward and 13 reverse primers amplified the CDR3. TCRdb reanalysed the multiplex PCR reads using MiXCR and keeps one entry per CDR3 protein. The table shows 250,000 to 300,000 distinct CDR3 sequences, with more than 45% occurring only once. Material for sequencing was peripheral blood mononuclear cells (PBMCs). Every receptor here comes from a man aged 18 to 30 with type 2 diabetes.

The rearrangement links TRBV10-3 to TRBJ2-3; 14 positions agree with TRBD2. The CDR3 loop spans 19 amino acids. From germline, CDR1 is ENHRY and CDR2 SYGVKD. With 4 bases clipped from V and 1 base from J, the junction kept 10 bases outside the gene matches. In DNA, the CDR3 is TGTGCCATCAGTGGATCGGGACTAGCGGGAGTTCTAGGCACAGATACGCAGTATTTT. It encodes CAISGSGLAGVLGTDTQYF.

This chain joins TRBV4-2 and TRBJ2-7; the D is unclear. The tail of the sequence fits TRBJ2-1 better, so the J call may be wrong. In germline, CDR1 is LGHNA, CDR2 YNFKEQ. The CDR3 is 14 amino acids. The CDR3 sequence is CASSGVADDNEQFF. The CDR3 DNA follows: TGTGCCAGCAGCGGGGTAGCAGACGATAATGAGCAGTTCTTC.

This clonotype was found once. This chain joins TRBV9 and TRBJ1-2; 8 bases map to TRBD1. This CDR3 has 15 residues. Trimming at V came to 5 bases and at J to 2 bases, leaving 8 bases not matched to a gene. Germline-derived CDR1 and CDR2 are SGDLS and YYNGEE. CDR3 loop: CASSEDRDRNYGYTF. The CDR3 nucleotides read TGTGCCAGCAGTGAGGACAGGGACAGAAACTATGGCTACACCTTC.

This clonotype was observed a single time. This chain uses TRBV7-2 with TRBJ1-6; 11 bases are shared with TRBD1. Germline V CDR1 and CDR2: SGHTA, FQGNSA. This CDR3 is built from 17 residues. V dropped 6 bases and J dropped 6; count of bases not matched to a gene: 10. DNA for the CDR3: TGTGCCAGCAGTTTGTTTTTGGGGACAGGGGGTAATTCACCCCTCCACTTT. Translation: CASSLFLGTGGNSPLHF.

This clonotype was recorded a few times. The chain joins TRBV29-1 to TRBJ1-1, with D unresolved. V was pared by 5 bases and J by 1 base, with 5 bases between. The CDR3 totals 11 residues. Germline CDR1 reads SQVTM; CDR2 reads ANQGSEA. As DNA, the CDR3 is TGCAGCGTTTCCCCGAACACTGAAGCTTTCTTT. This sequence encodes CSVSPNTEAFF.

The CDR3 is CASSPSRGGAEQYF. The CDR3, as DNA: TGTGCCAGCAGTCCGTCCCGGGGGGGGGCAGAGCAGTACTTC. The chain has TRBV2 and TRBJ2-7, with TRBD2 identical over 8 bases. Germline assignment: CDR1 SNHLY and CDR2 FYNNEI. Trimming removed 5 bases from V and 7 bases from J; junction bases left unmatched: 10. This CDR3 has 14 residues. Full variable domain (missing parts from reference TRBV2 and TRBJ2-7): EPEVTQTPSHQVTQMGQEVILRCVPISNHLYFYWYRQILGQKVEFLVSFYNNEISEKSEIFDDQFSVERPDGSNFTLKIRSTKLEDSAMYFCASSPSRGGAEQYFGPGTRLTVT.

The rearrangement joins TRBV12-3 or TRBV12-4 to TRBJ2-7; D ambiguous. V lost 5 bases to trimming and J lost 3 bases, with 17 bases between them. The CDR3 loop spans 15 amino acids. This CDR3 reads CASSPRITPGYEQYF. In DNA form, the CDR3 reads TGTGCCAGCAGTCCTCGGATTACCCCCGGCTACGAGCAGTACTTC.

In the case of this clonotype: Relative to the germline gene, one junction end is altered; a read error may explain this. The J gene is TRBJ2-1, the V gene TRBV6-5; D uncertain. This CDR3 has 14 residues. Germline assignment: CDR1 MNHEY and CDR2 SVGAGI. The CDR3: CASSLGGTYNERFF. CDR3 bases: TGTGCCAGCAGTTTGGGCGGTACCTACAATGAGCGGTTCTTC.

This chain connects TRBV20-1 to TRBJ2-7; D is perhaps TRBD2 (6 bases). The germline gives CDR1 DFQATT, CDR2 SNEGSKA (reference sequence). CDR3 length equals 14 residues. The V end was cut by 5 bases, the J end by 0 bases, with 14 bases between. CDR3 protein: CSAHPRGDSYEQYF. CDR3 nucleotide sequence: TGCAGTGCTCACCCCCGCGGGGACTCCTACGAGCAGTACTTC.

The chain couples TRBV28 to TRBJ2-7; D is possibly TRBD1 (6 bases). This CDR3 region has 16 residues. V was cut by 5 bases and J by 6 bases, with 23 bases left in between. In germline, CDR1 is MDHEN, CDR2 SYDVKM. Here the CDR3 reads CASSPILRGEFPEQYF. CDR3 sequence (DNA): TGTGCCAGCAGTCCAATACTCAGGGGCGAATTTCCCGAGCAGTACTTC.

The CDR3 sequence: CASSLQGSKLFF. The CDR3 region has the DNA TGTGCCAGCAGTTTACAGGGGTCCAAACTGTTTTTT. The chain uses TRBV12-3 or TRBV12-4 and TRBJ1-4; maybe TRBD1 (6 bases). V was pared by 2 bases and J by 11 bases, with 9 bases between. The CDR3 consists of 12 residues.

CDR3 DNA sequence: TGTGCCAGCAGCGTCGCAGGTTCACCCCTCCACTTT. This sequence encodes CASSVAGSPLHF. The chain is built from TRBV7-8 and TRBJ1-6; D is unclear. There are 12 residues in the CDR3. Trimming took 5 bases from V and 9 from J, leaving 8 bases between them. The V gene's germline CDR1 is SGHVS and CDR2 FQNEAQ.

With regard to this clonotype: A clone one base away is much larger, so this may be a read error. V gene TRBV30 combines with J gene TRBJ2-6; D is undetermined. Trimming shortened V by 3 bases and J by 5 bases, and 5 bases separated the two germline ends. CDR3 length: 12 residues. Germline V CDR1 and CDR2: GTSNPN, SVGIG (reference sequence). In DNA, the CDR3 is TGTGCCTGGAGACCCAGGGCCAACGTCCTGACTTTC. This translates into CAWRPRANVLTF.

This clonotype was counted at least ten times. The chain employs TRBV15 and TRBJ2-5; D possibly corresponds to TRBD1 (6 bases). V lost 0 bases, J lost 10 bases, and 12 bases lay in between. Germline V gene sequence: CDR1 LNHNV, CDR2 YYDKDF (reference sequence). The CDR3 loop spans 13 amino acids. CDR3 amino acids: CATSRDLAGDQYF. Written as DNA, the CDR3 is TGTGCCACCAGCAGAGATCTCGCAGGGGACCAGTACTTC.

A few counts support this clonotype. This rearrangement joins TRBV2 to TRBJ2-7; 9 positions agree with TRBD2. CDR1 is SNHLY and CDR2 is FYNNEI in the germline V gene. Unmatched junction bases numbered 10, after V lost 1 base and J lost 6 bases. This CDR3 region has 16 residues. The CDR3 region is CASSEEGTSFVSEQYF. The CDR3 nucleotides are TGTGCCAGCAGTGAAGAAGGGACTAGCTTTGTTAGCGAGCAGTACTTC.

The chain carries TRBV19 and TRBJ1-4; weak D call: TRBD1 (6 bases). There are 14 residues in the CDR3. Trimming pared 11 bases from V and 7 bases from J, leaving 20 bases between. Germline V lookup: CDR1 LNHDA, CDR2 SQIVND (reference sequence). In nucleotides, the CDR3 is TGTGCCTGGAGTCAGGGGAGGGCGATTGAAAAACTGTTTTTT. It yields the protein CAWSQGRAIEKLFF.

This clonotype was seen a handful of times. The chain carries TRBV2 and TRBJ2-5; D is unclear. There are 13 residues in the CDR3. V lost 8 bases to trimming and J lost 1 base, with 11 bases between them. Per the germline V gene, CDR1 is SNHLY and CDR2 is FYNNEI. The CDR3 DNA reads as TGTGCCAGCGCTCGTTATTTCCAAGAGACCCAGTACTTC. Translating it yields CASARYFQETQYF.

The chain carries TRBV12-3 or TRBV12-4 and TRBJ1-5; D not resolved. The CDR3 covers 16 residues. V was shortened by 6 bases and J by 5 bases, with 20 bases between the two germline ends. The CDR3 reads CASSAFPSVGDQPQHF. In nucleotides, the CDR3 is TGTGCCAGCAGCGCTTTTCCCTCGGTCGGGGATCAGCCCCAGCATTTT.